This T cell receptor (beta chain) appears in the sequencing data of a study of OX40 agonist ivuxolimab in advanced cancers. Repertoires were generated with immunoSEQ multiplex PCR, while TCRdb's copy carries only in-frame clones and drops some. The sample records some 42,000 clones, 75% to 90% being singletons. Study-wide results and limits: Researchers did not determine the expanded peripheral T cells' antigen specificity.

With regard to this clone: Its antigen is unidentified.

This sample comprised CD4+ or CD8+ T cells sorted from blood, obtained in a trial of the OX40 agonist ivuxolimab. The sequence was collected from an adult with an advanced solid tumor such as melanoma, head and neck, liver or kidney cancer.

Here the CDR3 DNA reads TGTGCCAGCAGCCAAGCAGGGACCGGGGCCAACGTCCTGACTTTC. It encodes CASSQAGTGANVLTF. The chain recombines TRBV7-9 with TRBJ2-6, with D perhaps being TRBD1 or TRBD2 (5 bases each). Trimming removed 5 bases from V and 4 bases from J, with 12 bases in between. The CDR3 spans 15 residues. Per the germline V gene, CDR1 is SEHNR and CDR2 is FQNEAQ (reference sequence). The whole variable domain, remainder taken from reference TRBV7-9 and TRBJ2-6, is DTGVSQNPRHKITKRGQNVTFRCDPISEHNRLYWYRQTLGQGPEFLTYFQNEAQLEKSRLLSDRFSAERPKGSFSTLEIQRTEQGDSAMYLCASSQAGTGANVLTFGAGSRLTVL.